Shown below are 2 T cell receptor beta chains from a single sample sequenced in a study of blood T cell repertoires in COVID-19 (dated by TCRdb to the early 2020s). Preparation of the library involved the immunoSEQ multiplex PCR assay. TCRdb took over this immuneACCESS table, retaining in-frame rearrangements with V and J assigned. Such tables are incomplete; in checked studies, under half of the missing clones stem from an unresolved V gene, and the remainder is unexplained. This sample has around 100,000 clones in its table, and roughly 90% of those were observed once. Clones ranked in the top ten supply 2.1% of the sample. Sequenced input: peripheral blood. These receptors were collected from a man aged 45 to 65 with active COVID-19.

The chain carries TRBV5-1 and TRBJ1-4; D perhaps matches TRBD1 (5 bases). Deletions cut 1 base from V and 4 bases from J, with 14 bases between. This CDR3 is 16 amino acids long. Germline V lookup: CDR1 SGHRS, CDR2 YFSETQ. The CDR3 is CASSLTQGGYNEKLFF. The CDR3 DNA reads as TGCGCCAGCAGCTTGACCCAGGGAGGGTATAATGAAAAACTGTTTTTT.

This clone was picked up a small number of times. J is TRBJ2-7 and V is TRBV4-1, with 9 bases that match TRBD2. The CDR3 runs to 14 residues. The V gene's germline CDR1 is MGHRA and CDR2 YSYEKL. The V segment lost 4 bases and the J segment 6 bases; nucleotides outside the gene matches: 7. The CDR3 protein is CASSPIAGEGEQYV. The CDR3 nucleotides read TGCGCCAGCAGCCCCATAGCGGGAGAGGGCGAGCAGTACGTC.